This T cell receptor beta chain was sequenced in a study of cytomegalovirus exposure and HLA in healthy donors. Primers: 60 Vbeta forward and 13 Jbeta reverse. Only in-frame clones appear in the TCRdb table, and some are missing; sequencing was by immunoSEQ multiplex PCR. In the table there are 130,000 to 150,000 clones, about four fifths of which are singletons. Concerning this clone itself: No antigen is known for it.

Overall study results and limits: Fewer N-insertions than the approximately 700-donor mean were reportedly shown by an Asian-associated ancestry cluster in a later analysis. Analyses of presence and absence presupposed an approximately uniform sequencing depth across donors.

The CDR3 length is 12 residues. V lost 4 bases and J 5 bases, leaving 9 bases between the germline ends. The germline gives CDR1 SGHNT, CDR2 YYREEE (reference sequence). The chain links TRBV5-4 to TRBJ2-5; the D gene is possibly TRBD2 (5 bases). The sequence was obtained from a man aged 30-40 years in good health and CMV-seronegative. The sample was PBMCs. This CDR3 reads CASSKERETQYF. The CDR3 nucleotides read TGTGCCAGCAGCAAGGAGCGGGAGACCCAGTACTTC.